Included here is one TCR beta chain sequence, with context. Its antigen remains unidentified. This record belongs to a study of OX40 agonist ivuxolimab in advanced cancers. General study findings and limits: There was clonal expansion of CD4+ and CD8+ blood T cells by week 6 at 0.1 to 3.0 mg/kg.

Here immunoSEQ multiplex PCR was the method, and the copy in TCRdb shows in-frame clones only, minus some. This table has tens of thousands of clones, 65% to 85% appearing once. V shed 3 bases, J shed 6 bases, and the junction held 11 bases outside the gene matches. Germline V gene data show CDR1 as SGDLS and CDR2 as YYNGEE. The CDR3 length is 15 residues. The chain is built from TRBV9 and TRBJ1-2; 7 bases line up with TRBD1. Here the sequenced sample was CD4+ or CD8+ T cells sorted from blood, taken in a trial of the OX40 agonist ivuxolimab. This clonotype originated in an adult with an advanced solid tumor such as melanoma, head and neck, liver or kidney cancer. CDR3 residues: CASSGPDRVGDGYTF. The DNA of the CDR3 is TGTGCCAGCAGCGGCCCTGACAGGGTCGGAGATGGCTACACCTTC.